A selection of T cell receptor beta chains follows, all from one sample in a study of T cell responses to AZD1222 COVID-19 vaccine. Clones were sequenced by immunoSEQ multiplex PCR, and TCRdb holds only the in-frame ones, with some missing. The sample lists about 120,000 clones; approximately 94% were seen once. Sequences were derived from peripheral blood, sampled 28 days after the second AZD1222 dose. The origin of the receptors is an adult who received the AZD1222 COVID-19 vaccine. Both conserved end residues are part of each CDR3. The D gene is left open where the match is weak. Some rows have no size entry. The others give once, few or many, or a class for an expanded clone.

>TRBV11-2|NA|NA|TRBJ2-4
CASSLRGAKNIQYF
TGTGCCAGCAGCTTACGCGGGGCCAAAAACATTCAGTACTTC
>TRBV30|NA|TRBD2|TRBJ2-5
CAWSPGGVGETQYF
TGTGCCTGGAGCCCCGGGGGGGTGGGAGAGACCCAGTACTTC
>TRBV6-5|few|TRBD1|TRBJ2-2
CASNGQGGGGELFF
TGTGCCAGCAATGGACAGGGGGGAGGCGGGGAGCTGTTTTTT
>TRBV24-1|NA|NA|TRBJ2-2
CATSDSRTANTGELFF
TGTGCCACCAGTGATTCACGGACAGCGAACACCGGGGAGCTGTTTTTT
>TRBV4-2|NA|NA|TRBJ1-4
CASSQDGIGMGYEKLFF
TGTGCCAGCAGCCAAGACGGGATCGGAATGGGGTACGAAAAACTGTTTTTT
>TRBV9|NA|TRBD2|TRBJ2-3
CASSYTSGSTDTQYF
TGTGCCAGCAGCTACACTAGCGGGAGCACAGATACGCAGTATTTT
>TRBV27|NA|NA|TRBJ2-6
CASGYSRGAAGANVLTF
TGTGCCAGCGGCTACTCCCGGGGGGCGGCTGGGGCCAACGTCCTGACTTTC
>TRBV30|NA|NA|TRBJ1-4
CAWSRTQEKLFF
TGTGCCTGGAGCCGGACCCAGGAAAAACTGTTTTTT
>TRBV6-1|NA|TRBD2|TRBJ2-7
CASSEGTSLYEQYF
TGTGCCAGCAGTGAAGGGACTAGCTTATACGAGCAGTACTTC
>TRBV6-5|NA|NA|TRBJ2-7
CAGGGRTYSEQYF
TGTGCCGGGGGGGGCAGGACCTACTCTGAGCAGTACTTC
>TRBV4-1|NA|TRBD2|TRBJ2-1
CASSQGLAGYYNEQFF
TGCGCCAGCAGCCAAGGGCTAGCGGGGTACTACAATGAGCAGTTCTTC
>TRBV6-5|NA|NA|TRBJ1-1
CASTRGRRETEAFF
TGTGCCAGCACTCGTGGCAGGCGGGAGACTGAAGCTTTCTTT
>TRBV27|NA|TRBD1|TRBJ1-5
CASSPWTGRGNQPQHF
TGTGCCAGCAGTCCGTGGACAGGGAGGGGCAATCAGCCCCAGCATTTT
>TRBV7-8|once|TRBD1|TRBJ2-7
CGKGAREQYF
TGTGGCAAGGGGGCGCGAGAGCAGTACTTC
>TRBV27|once|NA|TRBJ2-7
CASSTAGAHEQYF
TGTGCCAGCAGCACCGCAGGGGCGCACGAGCAGTACTTC
>TRBV12-3/TRBV12-4|NA|NA|TRBJ2-2
CASSHTGELFF
TGTGCCAGCAGCCATACCGGGGAGCTGTTTTTT
>TRBV7-2|once|NA|TRBJ2-1
CASSLVGAWQFF
TGTGCCAGCAGCTTAGTCGGGGCATGGCAGTTCTTC
>TRBV5-6|NA|NA|TRBJ2-1
CASSFGLAEYNEQFF
TGTGCCAGCAGCTTTGGCTTAGCGGAATACAATGAGCAGTTCTTC
>TRBV5-5|NA|NA|TRBJ1-1
CASSLTGMPEAFF
TGTGCCAGCAGTCTCACTGGGATGCCTGAAGCTTTCTTT
>TRBV12-3/TRBV12-4|NA|NA|TRBJ1-2
CASSHPDGGYTF
TGTGCCAGCTCCCACCCGGACGGTGGCTACACCTTC
>TRBV7-9|NA|NA|TRBJ1-5
CASSLGEYGNQPQHF
TGTGCCAGCAGCTTAGGGGAGTACGGCAATCAGCCCCAGCATTTT
>TRBV7-8|NA|TRBD1|TRBJ2-7
CASSLTTGPNTLGEQYF
TGTGCCAGCAGTTTAACGACAGGGCCTAACACCTTGGGGGAGCAGTACTTC
>TRBV6-5|NA|NA|TRBJ1-4
CASSRQGRNEKLFF
TGTGCCAGCAGTCGCCAGGGACGAAATGAAAAACTGTTTTTT
>TRBV11-2|NA|TRBD2|TRBJ2-2
CASSLVPSGNTGELFF
TGTGCCAGCAGCTTAGTCCCTAGCGGTAACACCGGGGAGCTGTTTTTT
>TRBV11-2|NA|NA|TRBJ2-3
CATLDHRGDTQYF
TGTGCCACCCTGGACCATCGGGGGGATACGCAGTATTTT
>TRBV30|NA|TRBD1|TRBJ2-6
CAWSSPHRDRAESGANVLTF
TGTGCCTGGAGTAGCCCTCACCGGGACAGGGCCGAGTCGGGGGCCAACGTCCTGACTTTC
>TRBV3-1/TRBV3-2|NA|NA|TRBJ1-1
CASSQLADTEAFF
TGTGCCAGCAGCCAATTGGCGGACACTGAAGCTTTCTTT
>TRBV10-1|NA|TRBD2|TRBJ2-7
CASSSGGNSYEQYF
TGCGCCAGCAGTAGCGGGGGTAACTCCTACGAGCAGTACTTC
>TRBV4-1|NA|NA|TRBJ1-2
CASSPILSQGTSYGYTF
TGCGCCAGCAGCCCGATTCTCAGCCAGGGGACGTCCTATGGCTACACCTTC
>TRBV6-5|NA|TRBD1|TRBJ1-1
CASSHRGFEAFF
TGTGCCAGCAGTCACAGGGGTTTTGAAGCTTTCTTT
>TRBV4-3|NA|NA|TRBJ2-7
CASSQESGLTYEQYF
TGCGCCAGCAGCCAAGAGTCGGGGCTAACCTACGAGCAGTACTTC
>TRBV20-1|NA|NA|TRBJ1-3
CSATDSGNTIYF
TGCAGTGCTACTGACTCTGGAAACACCATATATTTT
>TRBV27|NA|TRBD1|TRBJ1-2
CASTSAQGLRGGYTF
TGTGCCAGCACTTCGGCACAGGGGTTGAGAGGTGGCTACACCTTC
>TRBV7-8|NA|NA|TRBJ1-1
CASSLASIDREAFF
TGTGCCAGCAGCTTAGCCTCCATTGACAGAGAAGCTTTCTTT
>TRBV15|NA|TRBD2|TRBJ2-7
CATSRDRLGLQTQYF
TGTGCCACCAGCAGAGATCGGTTGGGACTACAAACTCAGTACTTC
>TRBV18|NA|NA|TRBJ1-5
CASSPREGFEPQHF
TGTGCCAGCTCACCACGGGAAGGGTTTGAGCCCCAGCATTTT
>TRBV6-5|NA|NA|TRBJ2-3
CASSPRLASTDTQYF
TGTGCCAGCAGTCCCCGGCTCGCAAGCACAGATACGCAGTATTTT
>TRBV18|NA|NA|TRBJ1-2
CASSPRAGENYGYTF
TGTGCCAGCTCACCTCGGGCAGGGGAAAACTATGGCTACACCTTC
>TRBV6-1|NA|NA|TRBJ1-5
CASSERGNQPQHF
TGTGCCAGCAGTGAGAGGGGTAATCAGCCCCAGCATTTT
>TRBV19|NA|TRBD1|TRBJ1-2
CASSITGGTSGYTF
TGTGCCAGTAGCATAACAGGGGGCACGTCTGGCTACACCTTC
>TRBV18|NA|TRBD1|TRBJ1-1
CASSPRQGAEAFF
TGTGCCAGCTCACCACGACAGGGGGCTGAAGCTTTCTTT
>TRBV15|NA|NA|TRBJ1-4
CATSRDLKDSFNEKLFF
TGTGCCACCAGCAGAGATTTAAAGGACAGTTTTAATGAAAAACTGTTTTTT
>TRBV4-1|NA|NA|TRBJ1-1
CASSKISGRVTFF
TGCGCCAGCAGCAAAATCTCGGGGAGGGTGACTTTCTTT
>TRBV25-1|NA|NA|TRBJ2-5
CASSEPPFLTQYF
TGTGCCAGCAGTGAACCCCCCTTCTTGACCCAGTACTTC
>TRBV5-6|NA|TRBD2|TRBJ2-2
CASSLGGGQNGELFF
TGTGCCAGCAGCCTCGGCGGGGGGCAAAACGGGGAGCTGTTTTTT
>TRBV5-4|once|NA|TRBJ2-7
CASSFDRLGYEQYF
TGTGCCAGCAGCTTCGACAGGTTAGGCTACGAGCAGTACTTC